This TCR beta chain came from a study of blood T cell repertoires in COVID-19. The length of the CDR3 is 14 residues. The V end lost 3 bases, the J end lost 5 bases, and 8 bases lay between the germline ends. Looked up from germline, CDR1 is SNHLY and CDR2 is FYNNEI. Method: immunoSEQ multiplex PCR; TCRdb's copy keeps in-frame clones and lacks some. The sample shows roughly 150,000 clones, around four fifths of them seen only once. This TCR came from a woman of 80 years or more with active or convalescent COVID-19. The specimen was peripheral blood. The gene calls are TRBV2 and TRBJ1-6; D uncertain. The CDR3 protein is CASSDGPNNSPLHF. The CDR3 bases are TGTGCCAGCAGTGACGGTCCGAATAATTCACCCCTCCACTTT.